The 5 T cell receptor beta chains reported below all come from one sample, sequenced in a study of CD8 T cells in ankylosing spondylitis listed by TCRdb under 2017. Receptors were amplified or captured by 5' RACE. The instrument was an Illumina HiSeq 2500. TCRdb handled the public reads itself, with Q25 trimming in fastp and clone calling in MiXCR, and kept productive beta chains. When rows share a CDR3 protein, they turn into one entry using the most common DNA and genes. In all, the sample holds about 400,000 distinct CDR3 sequences, and approximately 20% of those were seen once. The ten biggest clones cover 16% of the sample. Antigen specificity for these receptors is unknown. Results and caveats for the whole study, not just this receptor: A TCR beta motif of about 8 highly homologous amino acid variants appeared characteristic of blood from ankylosing spondylitis patients.

The source material was blood, either unsorted or a sorted T cell fraction (not recorded which). Every receptor here comes from a male donor with ankylosing spondylitis.

Many counts were recorded for this clonotype. The rearrangement links TRBV6-5 to TRBJ2-1; 12 positions match TRBD2. Per germline, CDR1 MNHEY and CDR2 SVGAGI. The CDR3 is 15 amino acids. J lost 9 bases, V lost 4 bases, and 7 bases had no gene match. This CDR3 is CASSLGLAGITEQFF. The CDR3 DNA sequence: TGTGCCAGCAGTTTGGGACTAGCGGGTATTACTGAGCAGTTCTTC.

This clonotype was seen many times. The V and J genes are TRBV29-1 and TRBJ1-4, with D perhaps TRBD1 (5 bases). The V gene lost 4 bases and the J gene lost 2 bases, with 8 bases spanning the gap. CDR1 is SQVTM, CDR2 ANQGSEA, per germline. The CDR3 has 13 amino acids. This CDR3 reads CSVGGATNEKLFF. Here the CDR3 DNA reads TGCAGCGTTGGCGGGGCGACTAATGAAAAACTGTTTTTT.

This clonotype was observed a handful of times. This chain uses TRBV20-1 with TRBJ2-3, with a possible D match to TRBD2 (6 bases). Germline V gives CDR1 DFQATT, CDR2 SNEGSKA (reference sequence). The CDR3 loop spans 11 amino acids. V lost 4 bases, J lost 8 bases, and 10 bases lay in between. CDR3 sequence: CSAIGGGTQYF. The CDR3 coding sequence is TGCAGTGCTATCGGGGGTGGTACGCAGTATTTT.

This chain uses TRBV24-1 with TRBJ2-5; TRBD2 matches at 8 bases. Per the germline V gene, CDR1 is KGHDR and CDR2 is SFDVKD. This CDR3 spans 17 amino acids. Trimming took 4 bases from V and 5 from J; bases not matched to a gene: 14. The CDR3 region has the DNA TGTGCCACCAGTGACAATGGACTAAGCGGGAGAAGGGAGACCCAGTACTTC. Translation: CATSDNGLSGRRETQYF.

J is TRBJ1-1 and V is TRBV18; D unclear. The length of the CDR3 is 13 residues. Germline assignment: CDR1 KGHSH and CDR2 LQKENI. Trimming removed 2 bases at V and 6 bases at J, with 10 bases between. CDR3 in amino acids: CASSPSTTSEAFF. The DNA of the CDR3 is TGTGCCAGCTCACCATCGACGACATCTGAAGCTTTCTTT.